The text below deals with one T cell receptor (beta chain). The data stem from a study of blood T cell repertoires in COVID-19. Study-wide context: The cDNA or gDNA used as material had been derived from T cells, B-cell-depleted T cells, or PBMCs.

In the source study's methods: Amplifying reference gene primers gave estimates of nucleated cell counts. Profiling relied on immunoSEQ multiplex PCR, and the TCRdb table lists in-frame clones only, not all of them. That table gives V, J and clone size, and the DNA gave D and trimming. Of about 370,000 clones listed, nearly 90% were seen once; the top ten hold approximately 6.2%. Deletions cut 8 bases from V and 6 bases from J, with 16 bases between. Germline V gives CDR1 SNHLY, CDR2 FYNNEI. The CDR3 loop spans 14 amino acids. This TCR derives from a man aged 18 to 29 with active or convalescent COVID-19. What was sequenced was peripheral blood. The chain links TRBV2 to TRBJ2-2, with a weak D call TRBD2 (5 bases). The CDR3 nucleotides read TGTGCCAGCCGACCGGGAACCCTACCCGGGGAGCTGTTTTTT. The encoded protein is CASRPGTLPGELFF.